The 15 T cell receptor beta chains below were found in one sample sequenced in a study of blood T cell repertoires in COVID-19. Some clones are missing from TCRdb's copy, which holds only in-frame ones; the method was immunoSEQ multiplex PCR. The sample lists some 400,000 clones, over 85% occurring once. Sequenced input: PBMCs or T cells enriched from blood (not recorded which). These receptors originate from a woman aged 25-40 years who had recovered from COVID-19.

This chain joins TRBV30 and TRBJ1-1, with 8 nucleotides matching TRBD1. The CDR3 is made up of 14 amino acids. V shed 8 bases, J shed 4 bases, and the junction held 12 bases outside the gene matches. CDR1 and CDR2 (germline): GTSNPN, SVGIG (reference sequence). CDR3 DNA: TGTGCCGGACACGCAGGGGGCGGTGGCACTGAAGCTTTCTTT. This gives the protein CAGHAGGGGTEAFF. Full variable domain (outside the CDR3, taken from reference TRBV30 and TRBJ1-1): SQTIHQWPATLVQPVGSPLSLECTVEGTSNPNLYWYRQAAGRGLQLLFYSVGIGQISSEVPQNLSASRPQDRQFILSSKKLLLSDSGFYLCAGHAGGGGTEAFFGQGTRLTVV.

This rearrangement joins TRBV27 to TRBJ2-7; possible D gene TRBD2, 5 bases. The V end was cut by 4 bases, the J end by 0 bases, with 10 bases between. The length of the CDR3 is 14 residues. CDR1 MNHEY and CDR2 SMNVEV come from the germline V gene (reference sequence). The CDR3 bases are TGTGCCAGCAGTTCTCCGGGATCCTCCTACGAGCAGTACTTC. Translating it yields CASSSPGSSYEQYF.

J is TRBJ2-1 and V is TRBV27; 9 bases are shared with TRBD1. The CDR3 covers 17 residues. The germline V gene encodes CDR1 MNHEY and CDR2 SMNVEV (reference sequence). Trimming at V came to 6 bases and at J to 3 bases, leaving 12 bases not matched to a gene. The CDR3 DNA reads TGTGCCAGCAGGGGCTATCCGGGACAGGGCCTCTACAATGAGCAGTTCTTC. Its translation: CASRGYPGQGLYNEQFF.

The chain has TRBV18 and TRBJ1-1, with D possibly TRBD1 on 6 matching bases. This CDR3 comprises 14 residues. CDR1 is KGHSH and CDR2 is LQKENI in the germline V gene. Trimming shortened V by 4 bases and J by 1 base, and 10 bases separated the two germline ends. CDR3 coding DNA: TGTGCCAGCTCACTTCTGGACAGGAACACTGAAGCTTTCTTT. This translates into CASSLLDRNTEAFF.

The V and J genes are TRBV9 and TRBJ2-1; 10 positions agree with TRBD2. Germline CDR1 is SGDLS and CDR2 is YYNGEE. The CDR3 loop spans 16 amino acids. The trim removed 1 base at V and 7 bases at J, leaving 8 bases unmatched. The DNA for the CDR3 is TGTGCCAGCAGCGTACCTAGCGGGAGTGACCGTAATGAGCAGTTCTTC. This codes for CASSVPSGSDRNEQFF.

This sequence joins TRBV29-1 and TRBJ2-1, with TRBD2 matching 7 bases. This CDR3 spans 15 amino acids. In germline, CDR1 is SQVTM, CDR2 ANQGSEA. V lost 0 bases and J lost 8; bases outside the gene matches: 10. CDR3 coding DNA: TGCAGCGTTGAAGATTTTACTAGCCGGGGGGATGAGCAGTTCTTC. It translates to CSVEDFTSRGDEQFF.

V gene TRBV7-2 combines with J gene TRBJ2-3, with 10 nucleotides matching TRBD2. Looked up from germline, CDR1 is SGHTA and CDR2 is FQGNSA. The CDR3 sequence is 17 residues long. V was pared by 1 base and J by 4 bases, with 8 bases of the junction left unmatched. CDR3 sequence reads: CASSLGAGLAIADTQYF. DNA of the CDR3: TGTGCCAGCAGCTTAGGGGCGGGACTAGCGATCGCAGATACGCAGTATTTT.

V and J are TRBV28 and TRBJ1-2; no definite D call. The V gene lost 5 bases and the J gene lost 2 bases, with 15 bases spanning the gap. Germline V gene sequence: CDR1 MDHEN, CDR2 SYDVKM. CDR3 length: 15 amino acids. CDR3 amino acids: CASSHPGRSNYGYTF. In nucleotides, the CDR3 is TGTGCCAGCAGTCACCCCGGGAGGAGCAACTATGGCTACACCTTC.

CDR3 residues: CASSLQGWATEAFF. CDR3 DNA: TGTGCCAGCAGCCTACAGGGGTGGGCCACTGAAGCTTTCTTT. The V and J genes are TRBV2 and TRBJ1-1; 7 bases map to TRBD1. The CDR3 loop spans 14 amino acids. Germline V gene sequence: CDR1 SNHLY, CDR2 FYNNEI. With 6 bases clipped from V and 4 bases from J, the junction kept 8 bases outside the gene matches.

The rearrangement uses TRBV4-2 and TRBJ2-1; 10 bases are a match to TRBD2. Germline V lookup: CDR1 LGHNA, CDR2 YNFKEQ. The trim removed 3 bases at V and 4 bases at J, leaving 6 bases unmatched. CDR3 length equals 16 residues. The CDR3 here is CASSQATSGIYNEQFF. The CDR3, as DNA: TGTGCCAGCAGCCAGGCCACTAGCGGGATTTACAATGAGCAGTTCTTC.

The chain carries TRBV6-1 and TRBJ2-5, with 11 bases identical to TRBD2. The CDR3 extends over 16 amino acids. The trim removed 4 bases at V and 4 bases at J, leaving 8 bases unmatched. CDR1 MNHNS and CDR2 SASEGT come from the germline V gene. This chain's CDR3 is CASSGVAGGLGETQYF. The CDR3 DNA is TGTGCCAGCAGTGGGGTAGCGGGGGGGCTGGGAGAGACCCAGTACTTC.

The V and J genes are TRBV11-3 and TRBJ1-1, with D perhaps matching TRBD1 (5 bases). CDR1 and CDR2 from the germline V gene are SGHNT and YENEEA. The CDR3 spans 12 residues. Trimming took off 4 bases at V and 5 bases at J, with 8 bases between the two ends. The CDR3: CASSSRGTEAFF. The CDR3 DNA is TGTGCCAGCAGCTCCCGGGGGACTGAAGCTTTCTTT. Full variable domain (outside the CDR3, taken from reference TRBV11-3 and TRBJ1-1): EAGVVQSPRYKIIEKKQPVAFWCNPISGHNTLYWYLQNLGQGPELLIRYENEEAVDDSQLPKDRFSAERLKGVDSTLKIQPAELGDSAVYLCASSSRGTEAFFGQGTRLTVV.

This clone appeared once. This rearrangement joins TRBV7-9 to TRBJ1-4; 7 bases line up with TRBD1. This CDR3 has 15 amino acids. Per the germline V gene, CDR1 is SEHNR and CDR2 is FQNEAQ (reference sequence). V dropped 6 bases and J dropped 8; count of bases not matched to a gene: 12. The CDR3 DNA reads as TGTGCCAGCAGGCAAGGACAGGTTCCTATGGAAAAACTGTTTTTT. Translation: CASRQGQVPMEKLFF.

V gene TRBV15 combines with J gene TRBJ2-1; the D gene is possibly TRBD2 (5 bases). The CDR3 runs 17 residues. The germline V gene encodes CDR1 LNHNV and CDR2 YYDKDF (reference sequence). Between the trimmed V and J ends, which lost 0 bases and 0 bases, there was a span of 12 bases. The CDR3 coding sequence is TGTGCCACCAGCAGAGATAGTCGAGGGAGCTCCTACAATGAGCAGTTCTTC. Its translation: CATSRDSRGSSYNEQFF.

This chain joins TRBV6-2 or TRBV6-3 and TRBJ1-5; the D is unclear. Trimming stripped 2 bases from V and 1 base from J, with 21 bases between. Per germline, CDR1 MNHEY and CDR2 SVGEGT. CDR3 length: 19 residues. Here the CDR3 reads CASSYAVGSRGGSNQPQHF. CDR3 DNA sequence: TGTGCCAGCAGTTACGCAGTGGGATCCCGAGGAGGGAGCAATCAGCCCCAGCATTTT.